Listed here is a single TCR beta chain. The germline V and J ends were trimmed by 0 bases and 5 bases, with 7 bases remaining between them. Germline V gene lookup returns CDR1 LGHNA and CDR2 YSLEER. The length of the CDR3 is 13 residues. Sequenced by immunoSEQ multiplex PCR; TCRdb stores in-frame clones only, minus some. The sample lists about 68,000 clones; about 78% were seen once. These data originate in a study of PD-1 blockade in mismatch repair-deficient tumors. PCR or immunohistochemistry showed mismatch repair deficiency in every enrolled patient. The sample in question was peripheral blood, obtained 2 weeks after starting pembrolizumab. The source of this sequence is an adult with mismatch repair-deficient cancer. This rearrangement joins TRBV4-3 to TRBJ1-1; no clear D. CDR3 loop: CASSQDPWTEAFF. Here the CDR3 DNA reads TGCGCCAGCAGCCAAGATCCCTGGACTGAAGCTTTCTTT.